The clone carrying this T cell receptor beta chain appeared once. There are 15 residues in the CDR3. V dropped 8 bases and J dropped 2; count of bases not matched to a gene: 9. CDR1 LNHDA and CDR2 SQIVND come from the germline V gene (reference sequence). Clones were read by immunoSEQ multiplex PCR, and TCRdb kept only the in-frame ones, dropping some. The sample contains about 120,000 clones, around 86% of which appear only once. This entry comes from a study of blood T cell repertoires in COVID-19. Across the study: Sample material is recorded as cDNA or gDNA derived from T cells, B-cell-depleted T cells, or PBMCs.

The chain is built from TRBV19 and TRBJ1-2, with 9 bases matching TRBD1. This TCR derives from a man aged 80 or over with acute or convalescent COVID-19. Sample: peripheral blood. The DNA for the CDR3 is TGTGCCAGTGACCCCGGGACAGGGACCAACTATGGCTACACCTTC. Translating gives CASDPGTGTNYGYTF.